Included here is one T cell receptor beta chain sequence, with context. The antigen is unknown. With template switching, a universal primer site was added, and the cDNA carried unique molecular identifiers. TCRdb recomputed calls from the 5' RACE reads with MiXCR, one row per CDR3 protein. The data show approximately 1.8 million distinct CDR3 sequences, less than 40% seen once. This record comes from a study of identical twins. The V segment lost 0 bases and the J segment 11 bases; nucleotides outside the gene matches: 14. The germline CDR1 and CDR2 sequences are LGHDT and YNNKEL (reference sequence). This CDR3 region has 16 residues. Study conclusions and caveats: Among out-of-frame alpha sequences shared by twins, low generation probability occurred in excess.

This receptor was obtained from a newborn girl in good health. The material sequenced was cord blood. The genes are TRBV3-1 and TRBJ2-5, with 8 bases aligning to TRBD2. The DNA for the CDR3 is TGTGCCAGCAGCCAAGACCCGGGACTAGGTTTTCAAGAGCAGTACTTC. Protein sequence: CASSQDPGLGFQEQYF.